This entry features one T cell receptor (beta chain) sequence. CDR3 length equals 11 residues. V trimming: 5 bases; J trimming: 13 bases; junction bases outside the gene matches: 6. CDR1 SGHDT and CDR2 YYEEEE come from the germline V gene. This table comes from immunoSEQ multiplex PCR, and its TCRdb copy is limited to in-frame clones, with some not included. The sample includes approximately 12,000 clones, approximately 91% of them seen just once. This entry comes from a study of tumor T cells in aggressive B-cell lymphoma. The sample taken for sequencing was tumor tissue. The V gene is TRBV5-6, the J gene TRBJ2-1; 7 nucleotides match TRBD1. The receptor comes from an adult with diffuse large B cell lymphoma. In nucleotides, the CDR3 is TGTGCCAGCAGTAGACAGGGCCTCCAGTTCTTC. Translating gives CASSRQGLQFF.